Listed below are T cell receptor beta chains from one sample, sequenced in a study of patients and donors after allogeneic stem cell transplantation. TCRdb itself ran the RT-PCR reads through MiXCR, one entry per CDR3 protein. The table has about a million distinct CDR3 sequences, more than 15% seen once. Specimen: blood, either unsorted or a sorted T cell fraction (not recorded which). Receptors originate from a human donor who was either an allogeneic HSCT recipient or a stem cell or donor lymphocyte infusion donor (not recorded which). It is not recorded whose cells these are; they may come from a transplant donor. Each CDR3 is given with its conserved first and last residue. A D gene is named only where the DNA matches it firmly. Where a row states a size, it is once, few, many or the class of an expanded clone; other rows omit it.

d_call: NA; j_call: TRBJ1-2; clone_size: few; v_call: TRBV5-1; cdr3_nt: TGCGCCAGCAGCCTTCGGACAGAGGAGTATGGCTACACCTTC; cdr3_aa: CASSLRTEEYGYTF
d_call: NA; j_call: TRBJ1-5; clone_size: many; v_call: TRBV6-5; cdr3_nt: TGTGCCAGCAGTTACGGGCACCCTAAGTCGTCACGCCAGCCCCAGCATTTT; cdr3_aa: CASSYGHPKSSRQPQHF
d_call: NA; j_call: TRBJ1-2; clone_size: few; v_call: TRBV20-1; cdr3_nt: TGCAGTGCTAGAGATCAGGGGATAGGGGGCTACACCTTC; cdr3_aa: CSARDQGIGGYTF
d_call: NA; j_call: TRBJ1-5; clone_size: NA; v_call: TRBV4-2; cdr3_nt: TGTGCCAGCAGCCAAGATGGGACATCCGACAATCAGCCCCAGCATTTT; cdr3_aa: CASSQDGTSDNQPQHF
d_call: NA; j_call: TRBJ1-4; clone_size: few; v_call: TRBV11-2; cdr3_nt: TGTGCCAGCAGCCGTCAACCGGGTGAAAAACTGTTTTTT; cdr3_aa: CASSRQPGEKLFF
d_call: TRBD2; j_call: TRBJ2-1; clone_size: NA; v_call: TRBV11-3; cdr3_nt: TGTGCCAGCAGCTCCATCGGGACTAGGCCTTTCAATGAGCAGTTCTTC; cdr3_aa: CASSSIGTRPFNEQFF
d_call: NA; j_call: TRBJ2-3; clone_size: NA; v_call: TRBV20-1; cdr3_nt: TGCAGTGCTAGGTTGGTCCTAGGGAGGTCGGATACGCAGTATTTT; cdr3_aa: CSARLVLGRSDTQYF
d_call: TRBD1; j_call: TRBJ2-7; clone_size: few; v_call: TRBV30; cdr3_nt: TGTGCCTGGAGTAGGCAGGGGGACGAGCAGTACTTC; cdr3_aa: CAWSRQGDEQYF
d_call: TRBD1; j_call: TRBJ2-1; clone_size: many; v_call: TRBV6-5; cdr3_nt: TGTGCCAGCAGTTACCTATCAGGACAGGGGGCGGCCAATGAGCAGTTCTTC; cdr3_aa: CASSYLSGQGAANEQFF
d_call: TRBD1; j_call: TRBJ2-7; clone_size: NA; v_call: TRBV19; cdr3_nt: TGTGCCAGTAGTACCCAGGGACAGGGGACCTACGAGCAGTACTTC; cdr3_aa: CASSTQGQGTYEQYF
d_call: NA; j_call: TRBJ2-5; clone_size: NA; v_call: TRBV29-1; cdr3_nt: TGCAGCGTGACAACTAGAAGAGAGACCCAGTACTTC; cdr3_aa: CSVTTRRETQYF
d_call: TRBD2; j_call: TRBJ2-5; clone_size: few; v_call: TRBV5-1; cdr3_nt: TGCGCCAGCAGCTTGGATCTAGCGGGATTACAAGAGACCCAGTACTTC; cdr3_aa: CASSLDLAGLQETQYF
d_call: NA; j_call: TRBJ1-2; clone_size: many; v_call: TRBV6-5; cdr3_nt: TGTGCCAGCAGCTCCGAGCAGGCTGGCTACACCTTC; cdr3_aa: CASSSEQAGYTF
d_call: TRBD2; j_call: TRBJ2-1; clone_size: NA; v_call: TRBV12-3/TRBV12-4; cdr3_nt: TGTGCCAGCAGTTTGGAAGCGGGGCCCAACAATGAGCAGTTCTTC; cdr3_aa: CASSLEAGPNNEQFF
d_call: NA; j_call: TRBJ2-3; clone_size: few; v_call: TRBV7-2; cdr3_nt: TGTGCCAGCGGAGTTCGGCCAGATACGCAGTATTTT; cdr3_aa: CASGVRPDTQYF